Shown below are 5 T cell receptor beta chains from a single sample sequenced in a study of siplizumab effects on memory and regulatory T cells. Sequencing was performed with immunoSEQ multiplex PCR; in TCRdb, only in-frame clones are kept and a portion is missing. Of about 100,000 clones in the sample, approximately 94% are singletons; the top ten hold roughly 1.4%. Sequenced material: non-Treg CD4+ T cells sorted from blood. These receptor sequences come from a human donor in good health.

CDR3 nucleotides: TGTGCCAGCAGGAAGACTAGCGCCGACAATGAGCAGTTCTTC. Translating gives CASRKTSADNEQFF. The V gene is TRBV6-5, the J gene TRBJ2-1; 8 positions match TRBD2. CDR1 and CDR2 (germline): MNHEY, SVGAGI. This CDR3 has 14 residues. J gave up 5 bases and V 6 bases, and 6 bases lay outside the gene matches.

The V call is TRBV4-2, the J call TRBJ1-1; 9 bases agree with TRBD1. Trimming cost V 2 bases and J 9 bases; bases outside gene matches: 7. Germline CDR1 is LGHNA and CDR2 is YNFKEQ. CDR3 length: 14 amino acids. CDR3 in amino acids: CASSQSGTGLKAFF. CDR3 coding DNA: TGTGCCAGCAGCCAATCCGGGACAGGGCTGAAAGCTTTCTTT.

The chain uses TRBV7-9 and TRBJ1-6; 9 bases align to TRBD1. Per germline, CDR1 SEHNR and CDR2 FQNEAQ (reference sequence). Unmatched junction bases numbered 8, after V lost 5 bases and J lost 9 bases. The CDR3 runs to 15 residues. CDR3 DNA: TGTGCCAGCAGCCTACCGGGACAGGGCCTTTCACCCCTCCACTTT. It translates to CASSLPGQGLSPLHF.

This chain joins TRBV18 and TRBJ1-1; the D is unclear. CDR1 KGHSH and CDR2 LQKENI come from the germline V gene. The CDR3 length is 13 residues. V shed 3 bases and J shed 1 base, with 6 bases lying between them. CDR3 protein: CASSPEWNTEAFF. The CDR3 coding sequence is TGTGCCAGCTCACCCGAATGGAACACTGAAGCTTTCTTT.

The rearrangement joins TRBV5-5 to TRBJ1-1; TRBD1 aligns across 8 bases. The CDR3 is made up of 14 amino acids. J gave up 0 bases and V 4 bases, and 2 bases lay outside the gene matches. Per germline, CDR1 SGHKS and CDR2 YYEKEE (reference sequence). The CDR3 region is CASSQGQVNTEAFF. The CDR3 coding sequence is TGTGCCAGCAGCCAGGGACAGGTGAACACTGAAGCTTTCTTT. The complete variable domain, with remaining parts taken from reference TRBV5-5 and TRBJ1-1, reads DAGVTQSPTHLIKTRGQQVTLRCSPISGHKSVSWYQQVLGQGPQFIFQYYEKEERGRGNFPDRFSARQFPNYSSELNVNALLLGDSALYLCASSQGQVNTEAFFGQGTRLTVV.